The 18 T cell receptor beta chains given below trace back to one sample, sequenced in a study of T cell changes during pregnancy in multiple sclerosis. Only in-frame clones appear in the TCRdb table, and some are missing; sequencing was by immunoSEQ multiplex PCR. The sample carries 15,000 to 20,000 clones, approximately 87% recorded once. Sequencing was performed on CD8+ T cells from peripheral blood mononuclear cells, taken in the third trimester of pregnancy. The receptor set was obtained from a female donor in good health, enrolled as a control in a pregnancy study.

The chain is built from TRBV7-9 and TRBJ2-1, with 7 bases matching TRBD1. V lost 5 bases and J lost 8; bases outside the gene matches: 9. The CDR3 loop spans 14 amino acids. The V gene's germline CDR1 is SEHNR and CDR2 FQNEAQ (reference sequence). The CDR3 bases are TGTGCCAGCAGCCAGGGGGAGCTATACTATGAGCAGTTCTTC. Its translation is CASSQGELYYEQFF.

The chain uses TRBV7-9 and TRBJ2-1; D not certain. V was shortened by 1 base and J by 5 bases, with 3 bases between the two germline ends. This CDR3 is 12 amino acids long. Germline values: CDR1 SEHNR, CDR2 FQNEAQ (reference sequence). The CDR3 protein is CASSLVDNEQFF. CDR3 nucleotide sequence: TGTGCCAGCAGCTTAGTAGACAATGAGCAGTTCTTC.

The chain has TRBV7-6 and TRBJ2-3, with 7 bases that match TRBD2. Trimming took 10 bases from V and 2 from J; bases not matched to a gene: 9. The CDR3 has 14 residues. Germline V lookup: CDR1 SGHVS, CDR2 FNYEAQ. CDR3 sequence reads: CATTLSGDTDTQYF. The CDR3 region has the DNA TGTGCCACCACCCTAAGCGGGGACACAGATACGCAGTATTTT.

The genes are TRBV4-3 and TRBJ1-2, with TRBD1 identical over 10 bases. Per germline, CDR1 LGHNA and CDR2 YSLEER. After removal of 2 bases from V and 8 bases from J, the junction contained 14 bases not matched to a gene. The CDR3 has 17 residues. The CDR3 is CASSQFKADRGRKGYTF. CDR3 nucleotide sequence: TGCGCCAGCAGCCAATTTAAGGCCGACAGGGGGCGAAAAGGCTACACCTTC.

The chain carries TRBV4-1 and TRBJ2-3, with 14 bases that match TRBD2. Germline values: CDR1 MGHRA, CDR2 YSYEKL. After removal of 4 bases from V and 5 bases from J, the junction contained 8 bases not matched to a gene. The length of the CDR3 is 17 residues. CDR3 DNA sequence: TGCGCCAGCAGCCCCCTGACTAGCGGGGGGGCCGGAGATACGCAGTATTTT. It yields the protein CASSPLTSGGAGDTQYF.

V is TRBV4-3 and J is TRBJ2-7, with 7 bases aligning to TRBD1. The germline V gene encodes CDR1 LGHNA and CDR2 YSLEER. The CDR3 loop spans 15 amino acids. Germline trimming cut 1 base from V and 2 bases from J; bases unmatched to any gene: 5. CDR3 sequence (DNA): TGCGCCAGCAGCCAAGCCTGGACAGGCACCTACGAGCAGTACTTC. Protein: CASSQAWTGTYEQYF.

The chain combines TRBV27 with TRBJ1-4; no reliable D call. V lost 3 bases and J lost 8, with 7 bases in between. This CDR3 comprises 12 residues. The germline CDR1 and CDR2 sequences are MNHEY and SMNVEV (reference sequence). In nucleotides, the CDR3 is TGTGCCAGCAGTTTCGAGGGAGAAAAACTGTTTTTT. Amino acids: CASSFEGEKLFF.

The rearrangement joins TRBV19 to TRBJ2-7; D remains ambiguous. Per the germline V gene, CDR1 is LNHDA and CDR2 is SQIVND (reference sequence). This CDR3 contains 14 residues. Deletions cut 1 base from V and 0 bases from J, with 7 bases between. In DNA form, the CDR3 reads TGTGCCAGTAGTATAGGAGGAAGCTCCTACGAGCAGTACTTC. It specifies CASSIGGSSYEQYF. The whole variable domain, remainder taken from reference TRBV19 and TRBJ2-7, is DGGITQSPKYLFRKEGQNVTLSCEQNLNHDAMYWYRQDPGQGLRLIYYSQIVNDFQKGDIAEGYSVSREKKESFPLTVTSAQKNPTAFYLCASSIGGSSYEQYFGPGTRLTVT.

V is TRBV7-3 and J is TRBJ2-1; 10 bases fit TRBD2. The CDR3 consists of 15 residues. Trimming at V came to 1 base and at J to 5 bases, leaving 2 bases not matched to a gene. Germline assignment: CDR1 SGHTA and CDR2 FQGTGA. CDR3: CASSLSSGRNNEQFF. The DNA of the CDR3 is TGTGCCAGCAGCTTAAGTAGCGGGAGGAACAATGAGCAGTTCTTC.

Sample share makes this clone large. The J gene is TRBJ2-7, the V gene TRBV6-4; a possible D gene is TRBD1 (6 bases). This CDR3 spans 13 amino acids. Trimming took off 0 bases at V and 6 bases at J, with 9 bases between the two ends. The germline V gene has CDR1 MRHNA and CDR2 SNTAGT. CDR3 sequence (DNA): TGTGCCAGCAGTGACTCGATACAGGGCGAGCAGTACTTC. Translating gives CASSDSIQGEQYF.

This clone ranks as medium-sized (0.01 to 0.1%). This sequence joins TRBV6-4 and TRBJ2-3; 9 nucleotides align to TRBD2. The CDR3 is 16 amino acids. J lost 1 base, V lost 4 bases, and 6 bases had no gene match. Germline values: CDR1 MRHNA, CDR2 SNTAGT. In nucleotides, the CDR3 is TGTGCCAGCAGTGGAGAAGCTAGCGGGGGCACAGATACGCAGTATTTT. It yields the protein CASSGEASGGTDTQYF.

V and J are TRBV7-9 and TRBJ2-2; D not resolved. Trimming left V 5 bases short and J 5 bases short, with 6 bases between. CDR3 length equals 12 residues. Germline CDR1 is SEHNR and CDR2 is FQNEAQ (reference sequence). The CDR3 loop is CASSPPTGELFF. CDR3 bases: TGTGCCAGCAGCCCCCCGACCGGGGAGCTGTTTTTT.

The V call is TRBV19, the J call TRBJ2-7; 8 nucleotides agree with TRBD1. With 7 bases clipped from V and 4 bases from J, the junction kept 6 bases outside the gene matches. CDR3 length: 13 amino acids. Germline V gene lookup returns CDR1 LNHDA and CDR2 SQIVND (reference sequence). The CDR3 is CASTPGQGYEQYF. The CDR3 region has the DNA TGTGCCAGTACCCCCGGACAGGGATACGAGCAGTACTTC.

This clone has a single count. The chain combines TRBV6-6 with TRBJ1-5; 7 positions agree with TRBD1. Germline CDR1 and CDR2: MNHNY and SVGAGI (reference sequence). The CDR3 spans 14 residues. V was clipped by 4 bases and J by 6 bases; unmatched bases: 6. The CDR3 here is CASSSQGLGQPQHF. The CDR3 region has the DNA TGTGCCAGCAGTTCACAGGGGTTGGGTCAGCCCCAGCATTTT.

J is TRBJ2-7 and V is TRBV5-1; a weak D match, TRBD2 (5 bases). The CDR3 totals 13 residues. Trimming took 0 bases from V and 5 from J, leaving 9 bases between them. In germline, CDR1 is SGHRS, CDR2 YFSETQ. CDR3 protein: CASSLVSGDEQYF. The DNA of the CDR3 is TGCGCCAGCAGCTTGGTATCCGGGGACGAGCAGTACTTC.

J is TRBJ2-7 and V is TRBV19, with 8 bases that match TRBD1. CDR3 length: 15 residues. The germline V gene encodes CDR1 LNHDA and CDR2 SQIVND (reference sequence). After removal of 4 bases from V and 5 bases from J, the junction contained 10 bases not matched to a gene. The CDR3 DNA sequence: TGTGCCAGTAGTACGCCCGGGGACAGGTTCGACGAGCAGTACTTC. Residues: CASSTPGDRFDEQYF.

This chain connects TRBV29-1 to TRBJ2-4; TRBD1 aligns across 10 bases. Trimming cost V 6 bases and J 6 bases; bases outside gene matches: 11. The CDR3 loop spans 15 amino acids. Germline CDR1 reads SQVTM; CDR2 reads ANQGSEA. The CDR3 protein is CSVGGLGQGLNIQYF. In DNA, the CDR3 is TGCAGCGTAGGCGGGTTGGGACAGGGGCTAAACATTCAGTACTTC.

The genes are TRBV9 and TRBJ2-5, with 10 bases that match TRBD2. Germline V CDR1 and CDR2: SGDLS, YYNGEE. This CDR3 region has 17 residues. The V segment lost 0 bases and the J segment 5 bases; nucleotides outside the gene matches: 10. In nucleotides, the CDR3 is TGTGCCAGCAGCGTAGGGGAAACTAGCGGGGCCGTCGAGACCCAGTACTTC. Translated, it gives CASSVGETSGAVETQYF.